This is a list of T cell receptor beta chains from one sample in a study of breast tumors, draining lymph nodes, adjacent tissues. From the multiplex PCR reads, TCRdb called clonotypes with MiXCR, one entry per CDR3 protein. The data show 270,000 or so distinct CDR3 sequences, under 35% seen once. Sequenced: axillary lymph node tissue. The receptors stem from a female donor with breast cancer. Some clones in this sample may be carry-over from other donors' samples. The CDR3 runs from the conserved cysteine through the conserved F or W. D genes are given only for firm matches. The size entry is marked missing in some rows and otherwise reads once, few, many or a size class.

D: NA; J: TRBJ2-1; size: many; V: TRBV5-1; DNA: TGCGCGACGTCGGAGGGCCGCAACAATGAGCAGTTCTTC; CDR3: CATSEGRNNEQFF
D: NA; J: TRBJ2-1; size: many; V: TRBV20-1; DNA: TGCAGTGCTAGAGTCAGCTACAATGAGCAGTTCTTC; CDR3: CSARVSYNEQFF
D: NA; J: TRBJ2-7; size: many; V: TRBV7-9; DNA: TGTGCCAGCAGCTCCTACAGGGGGGGCTACGAGCAGTACTTC; CDR3: CASSSYRGGYEQYF
D: NA; J: TRBJ2-4; size: NA; V: TRBV6-4; DNA: TGTGCCAGCAGTGACACCCCATACCAACAGGTGGGTAGTGCCAAAAACATTCAGTACTTC; CDR3: CASSDTPYQQVGSAKNIQYF
D: NA; J: TRBJ2-3; size: NA; V: TRBV29-1; DNA: TGCAGCGTTGCTGTAGATACGCAGTATTTT; CDR3: CSVAVDTQYF
D: NA; J: TRBJ2-1; size: few; V: TRBV6-6; DNA: TGTGCCAGCATCAATTTAGCGGAGAGCTCCTACAATGAGCAGTTCTTC; CDR3: CASINLAESSYNEQFF
D: TRBD1; J: TRBJ2-5; size: NA; V: TRBV29-1; DNA: TGCAGCTCCGGACAGGGACTCCAAGAGACCCAGTACTTC; CDR3: CSSGQGLQETQYF
D: TRBD2; J: TRBJ2-1; size: many; V: TRBV4-3; DNA: TGCGCCAGCAGCCCGACCTGGACTAGCGACGGGCAGTTCTTC; CDR3: CASSPTWTSDGQFF
D: NA; J: TRBJ2-4; size: many; V: TRBV2; DNA: TGTGCCAGCAGTGAATTTGCGGGCGGGAACATTCAGTACTTC; CDR3: CASSEFAGGNIQYF
D: NA; J: TRBJ1-1; size: NA; V: TRBV19; DNA: TGTGCCAGTAGCAAGACGGGTAACACTGAAGCTTTCTTT; CDR3: CASSKTGNTEAFF
D: TRBD1; J: TRBJ1-1; size: NA; V: TRBV7-2; DNA: TGTGCCAGCAGCTTAAGACAGGGTCACACTGAAGCTTTCTTT; CDR3: CASSLRQGHTEAFF
D: TRBD1; J: TRBJ1-4; size: many; V: TRBV5-6; DNA: TGTGCCAGCAGCTCCCCGGTGGGAGGACAGGGATTCCCCAATGAAAAACTGTTTTTT; CDR3: CASSSPVGGQGFPNEKLFF
D: NA; J: TRBJ2-1; size: many; V: TRBV12-3/TRBV12-4; DNA: TGTGCCAGCAGTTTTGGGGGAGGTGGTTCTGTTGATGAGCAGTTCTTC; CDR3: CASSFGGGGSVDEQFF
D: NA; J: TRBJ1-4; size: once; V: TRBV5-1; DNA: TGCGCCAGCAGCTTGGGGGTGGGAGGTGAAAAACTGTTTTTT; CDR3: CASSLGVGGEKLFF
D: TRBD1; J: TRBJ1-6; size: NA; V: TRBV9; DNA: TGTGCCAGCAGCGTAGGGGACAGGGGGACCCTCCACTTT; CDR3: CASSVGDRGTLHF
D: NA; J: TRBJ2-1; size: many; V: TRBV5-1; DNA: TGCGCCAGCAGCTTGGAAGGGCAGGGGCTATCTTATGAGCAGTTCTTC; CDR3: CASSLEGQGLSYEQFF
D: TRBD1; J: TRBJ1-5; size: NA; V: TRBV15; DNA: TGTGCCGCCAGCAGAGATGAGCGGACAGGGGGTTTTCAGCCCCAGCATTTT; CDR3: CAASRDERTGGFQPQHF
D: TRBD2; J: TRBJ2-3; size: NA; V: TRBV6-1; DNA: TGTGCCAGCAACCACGCGGGGGACACAGATACGCAGTATTTT; CDR3: CASNHAGDTDTQYF
D: TRBD2; J: TRBJ2-5; size: many; V: TRBV7-2; DNA: TGTGCCAGCAGCTTAGGCGGGAGTCAGCGGGGAGAGACCCAGTACTTC; CDR3: CASSLGGSQRGETQYF
D: TRBD1; J: TRBJ1-5; size: NA; V: TRBV12-3/TRBV12-4; DNA: TGTGCCAGCAGTTTAGGGACAGGGGTTAGCAATCAGCCCCAGCATTTT; CDR3: CASSLGTGVSNQPQHF
D: TRBD2; J: TRBJ2-7; size: NA; V: TRBV27; DNA: TGTGCCAGCAGTACCTTCTCTTCTACTAGCGGGAGGACCTACGAGCAGTACTTC; CDR3: CASSTFSSTSGRTYEQYF
D: NA; J: TRBJ1-1; size: NA; V: TRBV29-1; DNA: TGCAGCGGGACCCGCATGAACACTGAAGCTTTCTTT; CDR3: CSGTRMNTEAFF
D: NA; J: TRBJ1-6; size: many; V: TRBV18; DNA: TGTGCCAGCTCACCAAAGGGGCGTGATTCACCCCTCCACTTT; CDR3: CASSPKGRDSPLHF
D: TRBD1; J: TRBJ2-7; size: many; V: TRBV12-3/TRBV12-4; DNA: TGTGCCAGCAGGGGCCGGGACAGAGCCTACGAGCAGTACTTC; CDR3: CASRGRDRAYEQYF
D: TRBD2; J: TRBJ2-1; size: many; V: TRBV12-3/TRBV12-4; DNA: TGTGCCAGCAGTTTAGCCCCCCCCTTGCGGGAGGTGGAGGATGAGCAGTTCTTC; CDR3: CASSLAPPLREVEDEQFF
D: TRBD2; J: TRBJ2-7; size: NA; V: TRBV20-1; DNA: TGCAGTGCCGGTCACGTAGCGGGGGACTCCTACGAGCAGTACTTC; CDR3: CSAGHVAGDSYEQYF
D: TRBD2; J: TRBJ2-1; size: many; V: TRBV20-1; DNA: TGCAGTGCTATGGCGGGAGGGCTATACAATGAGCAGTTCTTC; CDR3: CSAMAGGLYNEQFF
D: TRBD1; J: TRBJ2-1; size: many; V: TRBV2; DNA: TGTGCCACGGGACAGGTCACGGATGAGCAGTTCTTC; CDR3: CATGQVTDEQFF
D: TRBD2; J: TRBJ2-1; size: many; V: TRBV29-1; DNA: TGCAGCGCAACAACTAGCGGGAGAGGAACTGAGCAGTTCTTC; CDR3: CSATTSGRGTEQFF
D: NA; J: TRBJ2-3; size: NA; V: TRBV20-1; DNA: TGCAGTGCTAGAGCAGGGACCGTCGTAGATACGCAGTATTTT; CDR3: CSARAGTVVDTQYF
D: NA; J: TRBJ1-4; size: many; V: TRBV19; DNA: TGTGCCAGTAGTCCTAGACCGGCGGCTAATGAAAAACTGTTTTTT; CDR3: CASSPRPAANEKLFF
D: NA; J: TRBJ1-5; size: many; V: TRBV19; DNA: TGTGCCAGTAGTCCTGAGGGTCCCTCGGGGCAGCCCCAGCATTTT; CDR3: CASSPEGPSGQPQHF
D: TRBD1; J: TRBJ2-7; size: many; V: TRBV5-8; DNA: TGTGCCAGCAGCACCGGACAGGGGCCTCCCTACGAGCAGTACTTC; CDR3: CASSTGQGPPYEQYF
D: NA; J: TRBJ1-1; size: few; V: TRBV29-1; DNA: TGCAGCGTTGAACCAGCTATTGAAGCTTTCTTT; CDR3: CSVEPAIEAFF
D: TRBD1; J: TRBJ1-4; size: many; V: TRBV3-1; DNA: TGTGCCAGCAGCCGCTTGGACAGGAGGCGTGAAAAACTGTTTTTT; CDR3: CASSRLDRRREKLFF
D: TRBD1; J: TRBJ2-2; size: many; V: TRBV12-5; DNA: TGTGCTAGTGCCAGGGGGCAGTTCGGGGAGCTGTTTTTT; CDR3: CASARGQFGELFF
D: NA; J: TRBJ2-7; size: many; V: TRBV5-4; DNA: TGTGCCAGCAGCTTGCGATGGGACGAGCAGTACTTC; CDR3: CASSLRWDEQYF
D: NA; J: TRBJ2-7; size: NA; V: TRBV3-1; DNA: TGTGCCAGCAGCCGCTCGAGGGACTACGAGCAGTACTTC; CDR3: CASSRSRDYEQYF
D: NA; J: TRBJ2-7; size: many; V: TRBV20-1; DNA: TGCAGTGCCGAGGGTAGGGATCCCTCCTACGAGCAGTACTTC; CDR3: CSAEGRDPSYEQYF
D: TRBD1; J: TRBJ1-3; size: many; V: TRBV5-6; DNA: TGTGCCAGCAGCTTGGGGACAGGGGTTGGAAACACCATATATTTT; CDR3: CASSLGTGVGNTIYF
D: TRBD1; J: TRBJ1-4; size: many; V: TRBV15; DNA: TGTGCCACCAGCAAAGGGACAGGGTTTAATGAAAAACTGTTTTTT; CDR3: CATSKGTGFNEKLFF
D: NA; J: TRBJ2-7; size: NA; V: TRBV7-8; DNA: TGTGCCAGCAGCCGCATCAGGGGGGTTAGCTCCTACGAGCAGTACTTC; CDR3: CASSRIRGVSSYEQYF
D: NA; J: TRBJ2-5; size: NA; V: TRBV6-5; DNA: TGTGCCAGCAGTTACAATGGGGGCCAAGAGACCCAGTACTTC; CDR3: CASSYNGGQETQYF
D: NA; J: TRBJ1-3; size: many; V: TRBV10-3; DNA: TGTGCCATGGGAGGGCCGAGAGGCTCTGGAAACACCATATATTTT; CDR3: CAMGGPRGSGNTIYF
D: TRBD1; J: TRBJ1-2; size: NA; V: TRBV28; DNA: TGTGCCAGCAGTTTCGGGACAGGGGGCTTCTATGGCTACACCTTC; CDR3: CASSFGTGGFYGYTF
D: NA; J: TRBJ2-1; size: NA; V: TRBV6-2/TRBV6-3; DNA: TGTGCCAGCAGTCGGGGGACTTGGAACAATGAGCAGTTCTTC; CDR3: CASSRGTWNNEQFF
D: TRBD2; J: TRBJ2-1; size: many; V: TRBV24-1; DNA: TGTGCCACTGGGATCGGGGGAGGGTACAATGAGCAGTTCTTC; CDR3: CATGIGGGYNEQFF
D: TRBD2; J: TRBJ2-1; size: many; V: TRBV4-2; DNA: TGTGCCAGCAGCCAAGAAGCGGGGGGTATAGTTCTTGAGCAGTTCTTC; CDR3: CASSQEAGGIVLEQFF
D: NA; J: TRBJ2-7; size: many; V: TRBV5-7; DNA: TGTGCCAGCAGCCCCTTGCTTGAGGGTTCCTACGAGCAGTACTTC; CDR3: CASSPLLEGSYEQYF
D: TRBD2; J: TRBJ2-7; size: many; V: TRBV20-1; DNA: TGCAGTGCTAGTGGCGGGAGGGCCTACGAGCAGTACTTC; CDR3: CSASGGRAYEQYF
D: NA; J: TRBJ1-1; size: few; V: TRBV7-9; DNA: TGTGCCAGCAGCTTAAAGGCTGAAGCTTTCTTT; CDR3: CASSLKAEAFF
D: NA; J: TRBJ2-3; size: many; V: TRBV10-3; DNA: TGTGCCATCAGTGAGCGGGAATCAGATACGCAGTATTTT; CDR3: CAISERESDTQYF
D: NA; J: TRBJ2-7; size: NA; V: TRBV11-3; DNA: TGTGCCAGCAGCTTAGCGGGAGCGCCCCCCTACGAGCAGTACTTC; CDR3: CASSLAGAPPYEQYF
D: NA; J: TRBJ2-2; size: once; V: TRBV7-8; DNA: TGTGCCAGCAGCTTGGAGGACACCGGGAAGCTGTTTTTT; CDR3: CASSLEDTGKLFF
D: NA; J: TRBJ1-2; size: NA; V: TRBV27; DNA: TGTGCCAGCAGTTTAATGGGGAACTCATATGGCTACACCTTC; CDR3: CASSLMGNSYGYTF
D: TRBD1; J: TRBJ2-5; size: many; V: TRBV10-3; DNA: TGTGCCATCAGTGAGTCGAAGACAGGGCAAGAGACCCAGTACTTC; CDR3: CAISESKTGQETQYF